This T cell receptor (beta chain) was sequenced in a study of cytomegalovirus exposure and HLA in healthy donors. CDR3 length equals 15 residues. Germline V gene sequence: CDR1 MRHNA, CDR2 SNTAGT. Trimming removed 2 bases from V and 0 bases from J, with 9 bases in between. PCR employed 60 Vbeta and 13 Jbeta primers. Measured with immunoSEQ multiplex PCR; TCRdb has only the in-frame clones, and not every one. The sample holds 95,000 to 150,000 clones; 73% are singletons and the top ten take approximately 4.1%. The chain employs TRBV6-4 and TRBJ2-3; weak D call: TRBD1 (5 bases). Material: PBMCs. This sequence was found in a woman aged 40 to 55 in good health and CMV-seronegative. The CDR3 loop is CASSDVAGSTDTQYF. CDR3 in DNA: TGTGCCAGCAGTGACGTTGCAGGGAGCACAGATACGCAGTATTTT.